A single sample is the source of the 11 T cell receptor beta chains below, sequenced in a study of T cell responses to AZD1222 COVID-19 vaccine. Assay used: immunoSEQ multiplex PCR; TCRdb lists only in-frame clones, some missing. The sample lists around 100,000 clones, approximately 81% occurring once. The specimen comprised peripheral blood, sampled on day 0 of AZD1222 vaccination. The receptors were sampled from an adult in good health.

The chain joins TRBV7-8 to TRBJ1-4; unclear D gene. Germline loops: CDR1 SGHVS, CDR2 FQNEAQ. V was pared by 6 bases and J by 0 bases, with 11 bases between. The CDR3 contains 15 residues. In DNA, the CDR3 is TGTGCCAGCAGTCCGGACCACGCAACTAATGAAAAACTGTTTTTT. Translated, it gives CASSPDHATNEKLFF.

This clone appeared once. The chain uses TRBV25-1 and TRBJ2-7, with 10 bases lining up with TRBD2. The CDR3 runs 16 residues. The V gene's germline CDR1 is MGHDK and CDR2 SYGVNS. V shed 3 bases, J shed 5 bases, and the junction held 10 bases outside the gene matches. CDR3: CASSDQEREGRHEQYF. CDR3 nucleotides: TGTGCCAGCAGTGATCAAGAGCGGGAGGGCCGCCACGAGCAGTACTTC.

The V call is TRBV19, the J call TRBJ2-4, with no clear D. CDR3 size: 15 residues. Trimming removed 6 bases from V and 0 bases from J, with 12 bases in between. Per germline, CDR1 LNHDA and CDR2 SQIVND (reference sequence). The CDR3 region is CASSLTDLAKNIQYF. The CDR3 nucleotides are TGTGCCAGTAGCCTAACAGATCTAGCCAAAAACATTCAGTACTTC.

DNA of the CDR3: TGTGCCAGTAGTATTTTAATTGGGATAGGACTCTCTGGAAACACCATATATTTT. Its protein is CASSILIGIGLSGNTIYF. The V gene is TRBV19, the J gene TRBJ1-3, with D unclear. Germline V CDR1 and CDR2: LNHDA, SQIVND (reference sequence). The V end lost 3 bases, the J end lost 0 bases, and 18 bases lay between the germline ends. The CDR3 extends over 18 amino acids.

This rearrangement joins TRBV7-9 to TRBJ1-5; the match to TRBD1 covers 7 bases. CDR3 length: 15 amino acids. The germline V gene has CDR1 SEHNR and CDR2 FQNEAQ (reference sequence). V was clipped by 5 bases and J by 1 base; unmatched bases: 5. The CDR3 protein is CASSMTGLSNQPQHF. Written as DNA, the CDR3 is TGTGCCAGCAGCATGACAGGGTTGAGCAATCAGCCCCAGCATTTT. The whole variable domain, filled in from reference TRBV7-9 and TRBJ1-5, reads DTGVSQNPRHKITKRGQNVTFRCDPISEHNRLYWYRQTLGQGPEFLTYFQNEAQLEKSRLLSDRFSAERPKGSFSTLEIQRTEQGDSAMYLCASSMTGLSNQPQHFGDGTRLSIL.

The chain links TRBV4-1 to TRBJ2-7, with 8 bases lining up with TRBD1. CDR1 is MGHRA, CDR2 YSYEKL, per germline. With 4 bases clipped from V and 2 bases from J, the junction kept 16 bases outside the gene matches. This CDR3 comprises 18 residues. In nucleotides, the CDR3 is TGCGCCAGCAGCCTGGCGCGGAGTTCGGGACAGGAAACCTACGAGCAGTACGTC. Translating gives CASSLARSSGQETYEQYV.

Written as DNA, the CDR3 is TGTGCCAGCAGTGAGCAGGGCGGACGGACTGAAGCTTTCTTT. This encodes CASSEQGGRTEAFF. This chain uses TRBV6-4 with TRBJ1-1; D possibly corresponds to TRBD1 (5 bases). The length of the CDR3 is 14 residues. V lost 3 bases and J lost 5, with 13 bases in between. Germline CDR1 is MRHNA and CDR2 is SNTAGT.

CDR3 region: CASSRTVEAFF. CDR3 DNA: TGTGCCAGCAGTCGGACGGTTGAAGCTTTCTTT. J is TRBJ1-1 and V is TRBV28, with no clear D. Germline CDR1 and CDR2: MDHEN and SYDVKM. V lost 5 bases and J lost 7, with 8 bases in between. The CDR3 is 11 amino acids.

This clone has a single count. The rearrangement uses TRBV5-8 and TRBJ1-1; TRBD1 might be the D (5 bases). Germline values: CDR1 SGHTS, CDR2 YDEGEE. The CDR3 contains 17 residues. Deletions cut 0 bases from V and 0 bases from J, with 15 bases between. For the CDR3, the DNA is TGTGCCAGCAGCTTGGTCTACAGGTCTACCATGAACACTGAAGCTTTCTTT. Translation: CASSLVYRSTMNTEAFF.

V is TRBV12-3 or TRBV12-4 and J is TRBJ1-1; TRBD1 might be the D (6 bases). The CDR3 extends over 13 amino acids. Trimming shortened V by 6 bases and J by 3 bases, and 11 bases separated the two germline ends. The CDR3 region has the DNA TGTGCCAGCAGGTCCACAGGGTACACTGAAGCTTTCTTT. Translating it yields CASRSTGYTEAFF.

This clone appeared a single time. The rearrangement links TRBV5-1 to TRBJ2-5, with 9 bases lining up with TRBD1. V was pared by 0 bases and J by 2 bases, with 2 bases of the junction left unmatched. The CDR3 sequence is 15 residues long. CDR1 and CDR2 (germline): SGHRS, YFSETQ. CDR3 DNA: TGCGCCAGCAGCTTGGGGGGACAGGGACAAGAGACCCAGTACTTC. Protein sequence: CASSLGGQGQETQYF.